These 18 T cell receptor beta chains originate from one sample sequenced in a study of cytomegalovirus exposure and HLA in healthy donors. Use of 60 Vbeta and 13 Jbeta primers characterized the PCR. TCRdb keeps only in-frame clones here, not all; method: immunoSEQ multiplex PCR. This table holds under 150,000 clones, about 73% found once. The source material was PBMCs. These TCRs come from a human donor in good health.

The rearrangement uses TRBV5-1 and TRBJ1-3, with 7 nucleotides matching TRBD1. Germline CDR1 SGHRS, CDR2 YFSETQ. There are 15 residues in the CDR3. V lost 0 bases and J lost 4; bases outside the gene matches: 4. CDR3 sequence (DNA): TGCGCCAGCAGCTTGGGACAGGGCGGAGGAAACACCATATATTTT. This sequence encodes CASSLGQGGGNTIYF.

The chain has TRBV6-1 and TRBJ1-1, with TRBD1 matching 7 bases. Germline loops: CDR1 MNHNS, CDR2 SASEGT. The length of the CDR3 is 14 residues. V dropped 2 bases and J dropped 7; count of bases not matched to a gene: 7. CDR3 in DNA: TGTGCCAGCAGTGAATTGGACAGGTCCCTTGAAGCTTTCTTT. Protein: CASSELDRSLEAFF.

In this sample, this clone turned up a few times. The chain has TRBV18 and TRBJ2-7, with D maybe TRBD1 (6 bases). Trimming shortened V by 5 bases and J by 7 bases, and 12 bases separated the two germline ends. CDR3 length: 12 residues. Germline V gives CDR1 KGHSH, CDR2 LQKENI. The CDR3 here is CASSKGVPEQYF. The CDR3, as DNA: TGTGCCAGCTCAAAGGGGGTCCCGGAGCAGTACTTC.

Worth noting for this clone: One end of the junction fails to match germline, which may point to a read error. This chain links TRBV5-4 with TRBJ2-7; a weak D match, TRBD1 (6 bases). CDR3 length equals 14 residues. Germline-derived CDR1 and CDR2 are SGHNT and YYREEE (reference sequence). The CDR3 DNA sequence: TGTGCCAGCAGCTTACCCGCCGTAAAGGACAGATTAAGCTTC. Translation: CASSLPAVKDRLSF.

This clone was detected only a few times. CDR3 in amino acids: CASTPTSGRLGYEQYF. The CDR3 DNA is TGTGCCAGCACCCCTACTAGCGGGAGATTGGGTTACGAGCAGTACTTC. The gene calls are TRBV28 and TRBJ2-7, with TRBD2 matching 11 bases. The CDR3 is 16 amino acids. V shed 7 bases and J 4 bases; nucleotides not matched to a gene: 12. Germline V gene data show CDR1 as MDHEN and CDR2 as SYDVKM.

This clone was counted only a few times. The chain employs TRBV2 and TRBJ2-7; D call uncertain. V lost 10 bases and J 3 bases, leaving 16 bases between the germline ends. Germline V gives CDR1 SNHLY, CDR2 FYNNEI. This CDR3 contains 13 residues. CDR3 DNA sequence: TGTGCCACCTCCCGTAGCTCAAGCTACGAGCAGTACTTC. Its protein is CATSRSSSYEQYF.

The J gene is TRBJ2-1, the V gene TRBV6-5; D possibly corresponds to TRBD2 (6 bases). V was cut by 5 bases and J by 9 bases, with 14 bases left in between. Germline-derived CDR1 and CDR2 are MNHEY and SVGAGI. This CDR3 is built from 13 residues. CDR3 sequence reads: CASSQGLKGEQFF. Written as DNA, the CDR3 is TGTGCCAGCAGTCAAGGACTAAAGGGTGAGCAGTTCTTC.

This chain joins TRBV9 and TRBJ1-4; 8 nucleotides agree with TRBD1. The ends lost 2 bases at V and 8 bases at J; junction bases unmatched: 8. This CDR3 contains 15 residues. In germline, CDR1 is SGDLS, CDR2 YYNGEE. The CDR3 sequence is CASSVGRGPVEKLFF. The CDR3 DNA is TGTGCCAGCAGCGTGGGCAGGGGGCCCGTCGAAAAACTGTTTTTT.

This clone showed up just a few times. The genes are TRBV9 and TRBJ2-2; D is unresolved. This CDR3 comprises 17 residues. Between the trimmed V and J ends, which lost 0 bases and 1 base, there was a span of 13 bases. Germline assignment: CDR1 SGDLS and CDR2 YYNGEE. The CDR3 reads CASSVVERALNTGELFF. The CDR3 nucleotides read TGTGCCAGCAGCGTAGTTGAAAGAGCTCTGAACACCGGGGAGCTGTTTTTT.

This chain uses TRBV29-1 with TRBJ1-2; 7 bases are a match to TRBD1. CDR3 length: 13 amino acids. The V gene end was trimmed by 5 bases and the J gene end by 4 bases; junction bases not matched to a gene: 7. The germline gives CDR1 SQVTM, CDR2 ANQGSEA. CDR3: CSVWQGGTYGYTF. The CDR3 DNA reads TGCAGCGTTTGGCAGGGGGGAACCTATGGCTACACCTTC.

The CDR3 sequence is CASSLSRFSGNTIYF. The CDR3 DNA is TGTGCCAGCAGTTTATCTCGGTTTTCTGGAAACACCATATATTTT. The V and J genes are TRBV28 and TRBJ1-3; no firm D call. The germline gives CDR1 MDHEN, CDR2 SYDVKM. The CDR3 loop spans 15 amino acids. Deletions cut 1 base from V and 1 base from J, with 8 bases between.

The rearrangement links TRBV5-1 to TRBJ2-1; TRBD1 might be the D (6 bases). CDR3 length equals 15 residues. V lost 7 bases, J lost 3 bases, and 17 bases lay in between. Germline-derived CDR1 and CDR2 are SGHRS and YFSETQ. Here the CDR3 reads CASYKGAGDYNEQFF. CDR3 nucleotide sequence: TGCGCCAGCTATAAAGGGGCAGGGGACTACAATGAGCAGTTCTTC.

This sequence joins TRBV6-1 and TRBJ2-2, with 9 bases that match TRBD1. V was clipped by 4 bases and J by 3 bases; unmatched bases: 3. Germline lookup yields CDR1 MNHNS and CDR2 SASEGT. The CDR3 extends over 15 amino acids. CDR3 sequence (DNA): TGTGCCAGCAGTGGATACAGGGGGCACACCGGGGAGCTGTTTTTT. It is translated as CASSGYRGHTGELFF.

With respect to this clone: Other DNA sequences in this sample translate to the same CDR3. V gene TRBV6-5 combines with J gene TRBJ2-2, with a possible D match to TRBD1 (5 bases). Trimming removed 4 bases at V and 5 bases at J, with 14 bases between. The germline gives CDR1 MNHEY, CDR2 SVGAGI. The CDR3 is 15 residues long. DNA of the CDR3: TGTGCCAGCAGTTCCTTTGGGCAGGGTACCGGGGAGCTGTTTTTT. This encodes CASSSFGQGTGELFF.

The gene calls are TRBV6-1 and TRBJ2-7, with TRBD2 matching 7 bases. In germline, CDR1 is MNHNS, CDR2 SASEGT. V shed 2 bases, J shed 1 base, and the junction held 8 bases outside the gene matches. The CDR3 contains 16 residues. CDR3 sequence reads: CASSEMFSGSSYEQYF. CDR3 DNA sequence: TGTGCCAGCAGTGAAATGTTTAGCGGGTCGTCCTACGAGCAGTACTTC.

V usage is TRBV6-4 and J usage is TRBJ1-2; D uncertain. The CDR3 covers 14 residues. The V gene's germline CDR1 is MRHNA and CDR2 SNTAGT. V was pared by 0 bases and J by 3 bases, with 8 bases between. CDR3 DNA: TGTGCCAGCAGTGACTCGATGGGCCACTATGGCTACACCTTC. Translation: CASSDSMGHYGYTF.

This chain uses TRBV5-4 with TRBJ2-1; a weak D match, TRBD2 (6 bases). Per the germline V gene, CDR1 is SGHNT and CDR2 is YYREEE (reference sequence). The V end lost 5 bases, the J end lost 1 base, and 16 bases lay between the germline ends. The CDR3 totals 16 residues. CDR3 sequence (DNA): TGTGCCAGCAGTTTACCGGGGGTAGCATCCTACAATGAGCAGTTCTTC. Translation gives CASSLPGVASYNEQFF.

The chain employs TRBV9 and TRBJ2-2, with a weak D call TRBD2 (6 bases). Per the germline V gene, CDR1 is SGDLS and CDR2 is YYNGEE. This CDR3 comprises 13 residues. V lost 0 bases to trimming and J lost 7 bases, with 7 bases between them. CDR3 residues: CASSVAGDGELFF. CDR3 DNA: TGTGCCAGCAGCGTAGCGGGGGACGGGGAGCTGTTTTTT.